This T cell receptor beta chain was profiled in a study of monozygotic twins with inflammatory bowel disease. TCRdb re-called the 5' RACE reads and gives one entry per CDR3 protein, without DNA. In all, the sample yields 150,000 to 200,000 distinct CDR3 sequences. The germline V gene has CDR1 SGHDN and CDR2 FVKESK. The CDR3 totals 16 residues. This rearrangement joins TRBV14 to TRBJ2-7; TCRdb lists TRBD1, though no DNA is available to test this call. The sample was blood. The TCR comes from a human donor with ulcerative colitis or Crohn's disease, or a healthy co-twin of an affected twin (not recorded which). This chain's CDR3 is CASSQPGTGNPYEQYF.